This T cell receptor beta chain was retrieved from a study of control samples from healthy donors and cancer patients. Here immunoSEQ multiplex PCR was the method, and the copy in TCRdb shows in-frame clones only, minus some. The table includes some 130,000 clones, roughly 86% detected once. Germline assignment: CDR1 LGHNA and CDR2 YNFKEQ. Losses at the gene ends were 5 bases for V and 5 bases for J; bases not matched to a gene: 9. The CDR3 length is 17 residues. The clonotype comes from a man aged 50-59 years with head and neck cancer. Sequencing was carried out using PBMCs. The chain links TRBV4-2 to TRBJ2-1; 13 positions agree with TRBD2. The CDR3 is CASSSTPGLAGNNEQFF. The CDR3 DNA reads TGTGCCAGCAGCTCTACACCGGGACTAGCGGGAAACAATGAGCAGTTCTTC.